Listed below are T cell receptor beta chains from one sample, sequenced in a study of blood T cell repertoires in COVID-19. Method: immunoSEQ multiplex PCR; TCRdb's copy keeps in-frame clones and lacks some. The repertoire has fewer than 200,000 clones, approximately 85% of them found once; the top ten carry 7.7%. The sequenced material came from peripheral blood. These receptor sequences come from a man in his forties who had recovered from COVID-19. Both conserved end residues are part of each CDR3. D genes are given only for firm matches. Only some rows state a clone size, as once, few, many or a class for expanded clones.

v_call	d_call	j_call	clone_size	cdr3_nt	cdr3_aa
TRBV29-1	.	TRBJ1-2	.	TGCAGCGTTGATAATGGCTACACCTTC	CSVDNGYTF
TRBV11-2	.	TRBJ2-1	.	TGTGCATCCAGGGCGTACTACAATGAGCAGTTCTTC	CASRAYYNEQFF
TRBV7-9	.	TRBJ1-5	.	TGTGCCAGCAGCTTGCGGGGAAATAGCAATCAGCCCCAGCATTTT	CASSLRGNSNQPQHF
TRBV27	TRBD2	TRBJ2-1	once	TGTGCCAGCAGCCAGGGACTAGCGGGAGAGGGGGTTTACAATGAGCAGTTCTTC	CASSQGLAGEGVYNEQFF
TRBV9	TRBD1	TRBJ2-1	.	TGTGCCAGCAGCGCGGGGACAGGGAAGATTTACAATGAGCAGTTCTTC	CASSAGTGKIYNEQFF
TRBV4-1	TRBD1	TRBJ1-1	once	TGCGCCAGCAGCCCCTTGACAGGGGAGGCAACTGAAGCTTTCTTT	CASSPLTGEATEAFF
TRBV19	.	TRBJ2-1	.	TGTGCCAGTAGTGCTACTAGTTCCTCCTACAATGAGCAGTTCTTC	CASSATSSSYNEQFF
TRBV29-1	.	TRBJ1-2	.	TGCAGCGCTACAGCTAACTATGGCTACACCTTC	CSATANYGYTF
TRBV7-6	.	TRBJ2-2	.	TGTGCCAGCAGCTTAGCGTGGCCCACGAACACCGGGGAGCTGTTTTTT	CASSLAWPTNTGELFF
TRBV5-5	.	TRBJ1-6	.	TGTGCCAGCAGCTTGGGCCCTGGCGGCACCTCACCCCTCCACTTT	CASSLGPGGTSPLHF
TRBV6-1	.	TRBJ2-7	.	TGTGCCAGCAGTGAGTGGAGCTCCTACGAGCAGTACTTC	CASSEWSSYEQYF
TRBV15	.	TRBJ2-5	.	TGTGCCACCAGCAGCCGACAGGCCGGGCAAGAGACCCAGTACTTC	CATSSRQAGQETQYF
TRBV6-6	.	TRBJ1-4	.	TGTGCCAGCAGTCTAGGAGATTCTAATGAAAAACTGTTTTTT	CASSLGDSNEKLFF
TRBV4-2	.	TRBJ2-7	.	TGTGCCAGCAGCCAAGTCGCCGGGTCCGGAGAGCAGTACTTC	CASSQVAGSGEQYF
TRBV19	.	TRBJ1-2	.	TGTGCCAGTAGTATCCCACAGGGAAGTTATGGCTACACCTTC	CASSIPQGSYGYTF
TRBV27	TRBD1	TRBJ2-2	.	TGTGCCAGCAGCGCTAACAGGGGGCTGGGCACCGGGGAGCTGTTTTTT	CASSANRGLGTGELFF
TRBV18	TRBD1	TRBJ1-4	.	TGTGCCAGCTCACAGAGCACACAGGGGAGAGGAACTAATGAAAAACTGTTTTTT	CASSQSTQGRGTNEKLFF
TRBV7-9	.	TRBJ1-3	few	TGTGCCAGCAGCCCCGGGTTTCGTGGATCTGGAAACACCATATATTTT	CASSPGFRGSGNTIYF
TRBV7-2	.	TRBJ1-6	.	TGTGCCAGCAGCTTAGCGGGGCCTGCCTATAATTCACCCCTCCACTTT	CASSLAGPAYNSPLHF
TRBV6-5	.	TRBJ1-2	.	TGTGCCAGCCTCAGAGGTTATGGCTACACCTTC	CASLRGYGYTF
TRBV11-2	.	TRBJ2-1	once	TGTGCCAGCAGCTTAGAAGGCGGGGACTACAATGAGCAGTTCTTC	CASSLEGGDYNEQFF
TRBV4-2	TRBD2	TRBJ2-4	.	TGTGCCAGCAGCCAGAGAAGCGGGAGTGGAGCCAAAAACATTCAGTACTTC	CASSQRSGSGAKNIQYF
TRBV3-1/TRBV3-2	.	TRBJ2-7	.	TGTGCCAGCAGTCAGACTCAGGGGCCCTACGAGCAGTACTTC	CASSQTQGPYEQYF